A selection of T cell receptor beta chains follows, all from one sample in a study of T cell responses to AZD1222 COVID-19 vaccine. Generated by immunoSEQ multiplex PCR, the TCRdb table keeps only in-frame clones and is missing some. The data show 180,000 or so clones, 90% to 95% seen once. The starting material was peripheral blood, obtained on day 0 of AZD1222 vaccination. Every receptor here comes from an adult in good health. Each CDR3 is given with its conserved first and last residue. The D gene is left open where the match is weak. Size values are once, few and many counts, or a class for expanded clones, and some rows have none.

CATRTGDGNTIYF,TGTGCCACCCGGACAGGGGACGGAAACACCATATATTTT,TRBJ1-3,TRBD1,.,TRBV15
CASSLSADFYGYTF,TGCGCCAGCAGCTTGTCGGCAGACTTCTATGGCTACACCTTC,TRBJ1-2,.,once,TRBV5-1
CASSQTLAGYRYF,TGTGCCAGCAGCCAGACCTTAGCGGGATATCGGTATTTT,TRBJ2-3,TRBD2,.,TRBV3-1/TRBV3-2
CASSLGFNTEAFF,TGCGCCAGCAGCTTGGGGTTTAACACTGAAGCTTTCTTT,TRBJ1-1,.,once,TRBV5-1
CASSQPGTGAEQYF,TGTGCCAGCTCACAACCCGGGACAGGGGCCGAGCAGTACTTC,TRBJ2-7,TRBD1,.,TRBV18
CASSLRAWGEGNTEAFF,TGTGCCAGCAGTCTGAGGGCCTGGGGTGAGGGGAACACTGAAGCTTTCTTT,TRBJ1-1,.,.,TRBV6-6
CASSQETGVVEQFF,TGTGCCAGCAGCCAGGAAACAGGGGTGGTTGAGCAGTTCTTC,TRBJ2-1,TRBD1,.,TRBV14
CASKTGSYEQYF,TGTGCCAGTAAGACAGGGTCCTACGAGCAGTACTTC,TRBJ2-7,TRBD1,.,TRBV6-5
CASSLGSGLSTDTQYF,TGTGCCAGCAGTTTGGGAAGCGGTCTTAGCACAGATACGCAGTATTTT,TRBJ2-3,.,.,TRBV27
CASSLDGRSSYNEQFF,TGCGCCAGCAGTCTCGACGGGAGAAGCTCCTACAATGAGCAGTTCTTC,TRBJ2-1,.,.,TRBV10-1
CASSAGTDNSPLHF,TGCGCCAGCAGCGCCGGGACAGATAATTCACCCCTCCACTTT,TRBJ1-6,TRBD1,.,TRBV5-1